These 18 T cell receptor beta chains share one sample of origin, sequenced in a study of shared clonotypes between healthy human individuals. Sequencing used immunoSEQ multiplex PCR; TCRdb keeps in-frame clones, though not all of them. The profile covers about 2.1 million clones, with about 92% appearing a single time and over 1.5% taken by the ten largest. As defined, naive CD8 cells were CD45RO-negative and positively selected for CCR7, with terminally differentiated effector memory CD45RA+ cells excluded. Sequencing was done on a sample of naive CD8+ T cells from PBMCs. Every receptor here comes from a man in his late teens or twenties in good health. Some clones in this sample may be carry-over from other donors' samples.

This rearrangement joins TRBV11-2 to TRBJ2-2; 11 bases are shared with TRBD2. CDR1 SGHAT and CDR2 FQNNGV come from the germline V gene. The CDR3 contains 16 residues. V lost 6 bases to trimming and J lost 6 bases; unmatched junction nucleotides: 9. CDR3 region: CASSLTSGSLPGELFF. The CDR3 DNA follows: TGTGCCAGCAGTCTAACTAGCGGGAGCCTCCCCGGGGAGCTGTTTTTT.

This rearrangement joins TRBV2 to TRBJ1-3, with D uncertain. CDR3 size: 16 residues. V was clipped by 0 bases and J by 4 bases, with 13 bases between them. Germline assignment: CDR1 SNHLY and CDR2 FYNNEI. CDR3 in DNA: TGTGCCAGCAGTGAAGCATCAGAGGGCTCAGGAAACACCATATATTTT. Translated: CASSEASEGSGNTIYF.

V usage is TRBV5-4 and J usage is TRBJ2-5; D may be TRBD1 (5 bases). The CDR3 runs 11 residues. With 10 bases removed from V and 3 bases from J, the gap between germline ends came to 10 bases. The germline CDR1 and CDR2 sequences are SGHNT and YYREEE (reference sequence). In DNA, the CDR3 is TGTGCCTTGGAAGGGGAAGAGACCCAGTACTTC. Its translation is CALEGEETQYF.

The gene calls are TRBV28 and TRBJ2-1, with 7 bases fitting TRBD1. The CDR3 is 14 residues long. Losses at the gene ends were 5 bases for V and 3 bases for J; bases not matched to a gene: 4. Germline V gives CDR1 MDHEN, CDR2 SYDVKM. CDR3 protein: CASSTGTVYNEQFF. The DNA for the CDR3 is TGTGCCAGCAGTACCGGGACAGTCTACAATGAGCAGTTCTTC.

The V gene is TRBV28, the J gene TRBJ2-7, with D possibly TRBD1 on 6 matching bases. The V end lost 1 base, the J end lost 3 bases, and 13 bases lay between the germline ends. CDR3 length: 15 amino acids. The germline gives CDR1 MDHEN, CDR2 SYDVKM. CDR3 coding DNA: TGTGCCAGCAGTTTATTGACAGGCGTTTACTACGAGCAGTACTTC. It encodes CASSLLTGVYYEQYF.

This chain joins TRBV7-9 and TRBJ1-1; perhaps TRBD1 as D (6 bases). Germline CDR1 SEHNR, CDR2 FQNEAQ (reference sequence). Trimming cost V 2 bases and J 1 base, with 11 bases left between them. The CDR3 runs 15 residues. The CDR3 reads CASSLLQGSNTEAFF. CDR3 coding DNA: TGTGCCAGCAGCTTATTACAGGGCTCGAACACTGAAGCTTTCTTT.

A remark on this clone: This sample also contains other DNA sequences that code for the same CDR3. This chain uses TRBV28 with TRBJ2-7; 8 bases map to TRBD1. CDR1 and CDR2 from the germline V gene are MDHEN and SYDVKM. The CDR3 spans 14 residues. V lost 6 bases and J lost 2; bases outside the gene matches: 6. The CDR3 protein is CASSPGTGAYEQYF. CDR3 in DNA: TGTGCCAGCAGCCCCGGGACAGGAGCCTACGAGCAGTACTTC.

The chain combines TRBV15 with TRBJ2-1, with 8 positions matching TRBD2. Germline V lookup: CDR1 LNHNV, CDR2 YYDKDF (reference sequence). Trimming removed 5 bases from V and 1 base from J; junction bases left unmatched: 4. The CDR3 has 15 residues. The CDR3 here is CATSFPGGSYNEQFF. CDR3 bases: TGTGCCACCAGCTTTCCGGGAGGGTCCTACAATGAGCAGTTCTTC. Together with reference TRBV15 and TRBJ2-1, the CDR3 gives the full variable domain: DAMVIQNPRYQVTQFGKPVTLSCSQTLNHNVMYWYQQKSSQAPKLLFHYYDKDFNNEADTPDNFQSRRPNTSFCFLDIRSPGLGDTAMYLCATSFPGGSYNEQFFGPGTRLTVL.

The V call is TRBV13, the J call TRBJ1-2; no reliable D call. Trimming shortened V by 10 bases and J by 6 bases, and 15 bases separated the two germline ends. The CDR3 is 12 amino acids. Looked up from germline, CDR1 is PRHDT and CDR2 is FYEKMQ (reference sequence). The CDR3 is CATRWAGDGYTF. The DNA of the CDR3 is TGTGCCACCAGGTGGGCCGGGGATGGCTACACCTTC.

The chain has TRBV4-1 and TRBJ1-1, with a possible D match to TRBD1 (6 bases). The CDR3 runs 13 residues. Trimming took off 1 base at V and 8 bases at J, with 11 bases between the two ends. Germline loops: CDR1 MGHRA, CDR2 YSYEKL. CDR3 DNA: TGCGCCAGCAGCCAAGCCTGGGACAAGGAAGCTTTCTTT. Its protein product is CASSQAWDKEAFF.

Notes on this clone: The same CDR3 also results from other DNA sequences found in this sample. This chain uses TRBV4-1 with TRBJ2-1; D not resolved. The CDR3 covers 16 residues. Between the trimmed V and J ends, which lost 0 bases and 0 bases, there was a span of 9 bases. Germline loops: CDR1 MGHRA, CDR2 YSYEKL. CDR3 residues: CASSQEGRNSYNEQFF. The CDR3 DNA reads TGCGCCAGCAGCCAAGAGGGTCGGAACTCCTACAATGAGCAGTTCTTC.

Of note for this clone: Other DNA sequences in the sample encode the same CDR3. As DNA, the CDR3 is TGTGCCAGTGGAGTTAACTATGGCTACACCTTC. It codes for CASGVNYGYTF. V and J are TRBV6-5 and TRBJ1-2; no clear D gene. V was pared by 9 bases and J by 1 base, with 6 bases between. This CDR3 has 11 amino acids. From germline, CDR1 is MNHEY and CDR2 SVGAGI.

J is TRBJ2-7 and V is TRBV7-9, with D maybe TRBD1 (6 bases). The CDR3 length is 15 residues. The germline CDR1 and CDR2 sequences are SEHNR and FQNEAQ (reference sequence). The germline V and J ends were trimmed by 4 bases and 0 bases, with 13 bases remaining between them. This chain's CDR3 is CASSSGERSSYEQYF. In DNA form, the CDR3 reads TGTGCCAGCAGCTCAGGGGAAAGGAGCTCCTACGAGCAGTACTTC.

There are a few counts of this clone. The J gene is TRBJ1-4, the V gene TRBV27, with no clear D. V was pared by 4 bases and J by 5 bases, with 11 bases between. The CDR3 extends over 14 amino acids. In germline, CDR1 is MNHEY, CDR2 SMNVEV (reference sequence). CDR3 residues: CASSSWKTNEKLFF. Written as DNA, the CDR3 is TGTGCCAGCAGTTCTTGGAAAACCAATGAAAAACTGTTTTTT.

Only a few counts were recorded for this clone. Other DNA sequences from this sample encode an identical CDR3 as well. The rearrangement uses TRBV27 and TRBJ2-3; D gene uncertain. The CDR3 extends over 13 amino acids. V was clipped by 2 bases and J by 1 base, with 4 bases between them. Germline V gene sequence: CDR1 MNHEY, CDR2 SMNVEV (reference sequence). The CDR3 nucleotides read TGTGCCAGCAGTTTAGGGGGCACAGATACGCAGTATTTT. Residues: CASSLGGTDTQYF.

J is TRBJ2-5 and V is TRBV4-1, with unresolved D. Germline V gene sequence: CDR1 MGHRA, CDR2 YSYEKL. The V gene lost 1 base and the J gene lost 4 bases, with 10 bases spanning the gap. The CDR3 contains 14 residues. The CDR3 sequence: CASSQGHPPETQYF. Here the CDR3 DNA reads TGCGCCAGCAGCCAAGGACATCCCCCAGAGACCCAGTACTTC.

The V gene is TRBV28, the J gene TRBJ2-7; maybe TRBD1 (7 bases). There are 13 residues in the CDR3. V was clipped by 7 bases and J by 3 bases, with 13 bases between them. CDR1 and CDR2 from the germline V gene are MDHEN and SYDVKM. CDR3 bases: TGTGCCAGCACGCGGGACAGCGGCTACGAGCAGTACTTC. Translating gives CASTRDSGYEQYF.

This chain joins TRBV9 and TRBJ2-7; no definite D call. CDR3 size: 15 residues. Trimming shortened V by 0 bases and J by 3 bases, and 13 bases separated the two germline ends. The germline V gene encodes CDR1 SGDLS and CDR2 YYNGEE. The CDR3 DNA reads TGTGCCAGCAGCGTAGCTCCGACTGCAATCTACGAGCAGTACTTC. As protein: CASSVAPTAIYEQYF.